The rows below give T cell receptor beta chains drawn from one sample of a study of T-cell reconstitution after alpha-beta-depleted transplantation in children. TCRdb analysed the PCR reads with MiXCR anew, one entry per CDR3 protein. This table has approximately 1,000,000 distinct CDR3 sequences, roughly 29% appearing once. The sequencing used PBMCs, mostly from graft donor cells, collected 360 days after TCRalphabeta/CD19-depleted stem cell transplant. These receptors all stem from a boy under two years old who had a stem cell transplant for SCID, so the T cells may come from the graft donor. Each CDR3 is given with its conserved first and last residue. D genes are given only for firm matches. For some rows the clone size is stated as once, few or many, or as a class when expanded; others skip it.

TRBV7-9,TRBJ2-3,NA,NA,CASSLQGLWDTQYF,TGTGCCAGCAGCTTACAGGGCCTTTGGGATACGCAGTATTTT
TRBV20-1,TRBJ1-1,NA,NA,CSARRQVASEAFF,TGCAGTGCTAGGCGACAGGTGGCTTCTGAAGCTTTCTTT
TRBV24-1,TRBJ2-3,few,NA,CATSDPKLAYTQYF,TGTGCCACCAGTGACCCTAAACTAGCATATACGCAGTATTTT
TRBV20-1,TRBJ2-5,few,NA,CSARDGGTLLETQYF,TGCAGTGCTAGAGATGGGGGGACTCTTCTAGAGACCCAGTACTTC
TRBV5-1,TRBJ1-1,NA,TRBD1,CASSQGEGERFGAFF,TGCGCCAGCAGCCAGGGGGAGGGGGAGAGATTCGGAGCTTTCTTT
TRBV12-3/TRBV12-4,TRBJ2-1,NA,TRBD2,CASSFPMGTMAYNEQFF,TGTGCCAGCAGTTTCCCAATGGGGACTATGGCCTACAATGAGCAGTTCTTC
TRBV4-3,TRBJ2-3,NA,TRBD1,CASSQVLRRLGQMDRASTDTQYF,TGCGCCAGCAGCCAAGTTCTTCGACGTTTAGGTCAAATGGACAGGGCTAGCACAGATACGCAGTATTTT
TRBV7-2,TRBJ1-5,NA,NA,CASSLAGVRSNQPQHF,TGTGCCAGCAGCTTAGCAGGGGTTAGGAGCAATCAGCCCCAGCATTTT
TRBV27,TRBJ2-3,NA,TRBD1,CASSGQGGSGSNTQYF,TGTGCCAGCAGTGGACAGGGGGGAAGTGGGTCTAATACGCAGTATTTT
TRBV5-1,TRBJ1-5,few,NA,CASSPHPGSSNQPQHF,TGCGCCAGCAGCCCCCATCCAGGGTCAAGCAATCAGCCCCAGCATTTT
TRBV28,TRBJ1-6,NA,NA,CASSLVPTGFRAAENSPLHF,TGTGCCAGCAGTTTGGTTCCCACTGGTTTTCGCGCCGCCGAAAATTCACCCCTCCACTTT
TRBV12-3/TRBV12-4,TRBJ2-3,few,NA,CASAAWRGSDTQYF,TGTGCCAGCGCCGCCTGGAGGGGGTCCGATACGCAGTATTTT
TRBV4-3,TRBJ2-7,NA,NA,CASSQESARYEQYF,TGCGCCAGCAGCCAAGAATCGGCCCGATACGAGCAGTACTTC
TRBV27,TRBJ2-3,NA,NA,CASSSRVHGTDTQYF,TGTGCCAGCAGTAGCCGGGTCCACGGCACAGATACGCAGTATTTT
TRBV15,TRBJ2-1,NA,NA,CATSRMDPAKQFF,TGTGCCACCAGCAGGATGGACCCGGCAAAGCAGTTCTTC
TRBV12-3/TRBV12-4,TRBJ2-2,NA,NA,CASSSGVAGELFF,TGTGCCAGCAGTTCAGGGGTGGCCGGGGAGCTGTTTTTT
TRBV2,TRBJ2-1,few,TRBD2,CASRSRLAGYYNEQFF,TGTGCCAGCAGATCTAGACTAGCGGGCTACTACAATGAGCAGTTCTTC
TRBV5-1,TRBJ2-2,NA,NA,CASSLVWGNTGELFF,TGCGCCAGCAGCTTGGTCTGGGGGAACACCGGGGAGCTGTTTTTT
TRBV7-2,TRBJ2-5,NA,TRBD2,CASNAGVPGQETQYF,TGTGCCAGCAACGCGGGGGTACCGGGGCAAGAGACCCAGTACTTC
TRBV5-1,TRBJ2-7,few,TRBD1,CASSPDRYYEQYF,TGCGCCAGCAGCCCGGACAGGTACTACGAGCAGTACTTC
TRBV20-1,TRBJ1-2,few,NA,CSAREGANPYGYTF,TGCAGTGCTAGAGAAGGGGCAAACCCGTATGGCTACACCTTC
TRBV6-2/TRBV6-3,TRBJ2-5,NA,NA,CASTFLGKQETQYF,TGTGCCAGCACCTTCTTGGGGAAGCAAGAGACCCAGTACTTC
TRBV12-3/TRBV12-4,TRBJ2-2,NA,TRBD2,CASSIAGGPGELFF,TGTGCCAGCAGCATAGCGGGGGGGCCCGGGGAGCTGTTTTTT
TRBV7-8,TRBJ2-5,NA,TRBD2,CASSLWTAGGPQTQYF,TGTGCCAGCAGCTTATGGACAGCGGGGGGGCCACAGACCCAGTACTTC
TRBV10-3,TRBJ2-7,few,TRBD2,CAGSGGYEQYF,TGTGCCGGATCGGGGGGCTACGAGCAGTACTTC
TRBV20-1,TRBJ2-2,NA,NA,CSAESTQGAGELFF,TGCAGTGCTGAGTCTACACAGGGCGCCGGGGAGCTGTTTTTT
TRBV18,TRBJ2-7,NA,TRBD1,CASSQAGGAEYEQYF,TGTGCCAGCTCACAGGCAGGGGGCGCGGAATACGAGCAGTACTTC
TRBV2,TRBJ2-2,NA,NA,CASRERTTDTGELFF,TGTGCCAGCAGGGAGAGAACTACTGACACCGGGGAGCTGTTTTTT
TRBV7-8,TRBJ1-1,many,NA,CASSLEGVRGEAFF,TGTGCCAGCAGCTTAGAAGGAGTGAGGGGGGAAGCTTTCTTT
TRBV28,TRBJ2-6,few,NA,CASTLSSSGANVLTF,TGTGCCAGCACCCTCTCCAGTTCTGGGGCCAACGTCCTGACTTTC
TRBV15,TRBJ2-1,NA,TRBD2,CATSSLLAGVNEQFF,TGTGCCACCAGCAGCCTACTAGCGGGGGTAAATGAGCAGTTCTTC
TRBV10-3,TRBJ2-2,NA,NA,CAISPGGSVNTGELFF,TGTGCCATCAGTCCAGGTGGTAGCGTGAACACCGGGGAGCTGTTTTTT
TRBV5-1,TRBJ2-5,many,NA,CASSLGSGEETQYF,TGCGCCAGCAGCTTGGGGAGCGGAGAAGAGACCCAGTACTTC
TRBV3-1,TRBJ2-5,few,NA,CASSRDLGQQETQYF,TGTGCCAGCAGCCGGGACTTAGGACAGCAAGAGACCCAGTACTTC
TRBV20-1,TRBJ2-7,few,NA,CSANRQGYEQYF,TGCAGTGCTAATCGGCAGGGCTACGAGCAGTACTTC
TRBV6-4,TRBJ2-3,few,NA,CASSATSRDTQYF,TGTGCCAGCAGTGCCACGAGCAGGGATACGCAGTATTTT
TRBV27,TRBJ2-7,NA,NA,CASRRQRDSYEQYF,TGTGCCAGCAGGCGGCAGAGGGACTCCTACGAGCAGTACTTC
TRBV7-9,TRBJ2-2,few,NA,CASSSLVPGWTGELFF,TGTGCCAGCAGCTCCCTAGTCCCCGGATGGACCGGGGAGCTGTTTTTT
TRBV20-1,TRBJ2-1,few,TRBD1,CSAGVRQGTSYNEQFF,TGCAGTGCCGGAGTAAGACAGGGGACATCCTACAATGAGCAGTTCTTC
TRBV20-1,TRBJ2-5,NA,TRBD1,CSARAPRGPQETQYF,TGCAGTGCTAGGGCCCCCAGGGGGCCTCAAGAGACCCAGTACTTC
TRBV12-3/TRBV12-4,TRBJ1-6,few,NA,CASSQLQNLNSPLHF,TGTGCCAGCAGTCAACTCCAGAATCTAAATTCACCCCTCCACTTT
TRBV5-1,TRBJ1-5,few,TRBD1,CASSLGRGPNQPQHF,TGCGCCAGCAGCTTGGGCAGGGGGCCTAATCAGCCCCAGCATTTT
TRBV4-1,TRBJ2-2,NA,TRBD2,CASSQGGGRTSGSTGELFF,TGCGCCAGCAGCCAAGGAGGGGGGAGGACTAGCGGATCCACCGGGGAGCTGTTTTTT
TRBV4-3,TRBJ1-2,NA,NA,CASSQEGGPFNGYTF,TGCGCCAGCAGCCAAGAAGGGGGACCCTTCAATGGCTACACCTTC
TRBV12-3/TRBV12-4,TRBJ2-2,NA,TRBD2,CASSPSHGGGHGELFF,TGTGCCAGCAGCCCCTCCCATGGCGGGGGGCACGGGGAGCTGTTTTTT
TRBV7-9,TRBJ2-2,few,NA,CASSLGGGPNTGELFF,TGTGCCAGCAGCTTAGGAGGTGGCCCGAACACCGGGGAGCTGTTTTTT
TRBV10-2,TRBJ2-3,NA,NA,CASSRPPNHTQYF,TGCGCCAGCAGCCGACCTCCGAATCATACGCAGTATTTT
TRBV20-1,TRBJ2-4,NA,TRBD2,CSASGGAGGLHLRAKNIQYF,TGCAGTGCTAGCGGCGGGGCGGGGGGTCTCCATCTCCGAGCCAAAAACATTCAGTACTTC
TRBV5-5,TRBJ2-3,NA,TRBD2,CASIPAGGPEDTQYF,TGTGCCAGCATCCCGGCGGGGGGGCCGGAAGATACGCAGTATTTT
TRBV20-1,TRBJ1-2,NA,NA,CSARDRARAVVGYTF,TGCAGTGCTAGAGATCGCGCCAGGGCGGTGGTGGGCTACACCTTC
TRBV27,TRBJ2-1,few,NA,CASSAYLEAGPPYNEQFF,TGTGCCAGCAGTGCCTACCTAGAAGCAGGGCCCCCCTACAATGAGCAGTTCTTC
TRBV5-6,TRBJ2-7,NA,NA,CASSYLSLAGSEQYF,TGTGCCAGCAGCTACCTCTCGCTCGCGGGGAGCGAGCAGTACTTC
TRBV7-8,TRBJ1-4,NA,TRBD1,CASSSYRGLGEKLFF,TGTGCCAGCAGCTCCTACAGGGGGCTGGGTGAAAAACTGTTTTTT
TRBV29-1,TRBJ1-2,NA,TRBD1,CSVGRGDDGYTF,TGCAGCGTTGGCAGGGGGGACGATGGCTACACCTTC
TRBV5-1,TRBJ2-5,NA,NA,CASSLVPGTATETQYF,TGCGCCAGCAGCTTGGTCCCGGGAACCGCAACAGAGACCCAGTACTTC
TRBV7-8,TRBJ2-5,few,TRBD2,CASSFVGLRETQYF,TGTGCCAGCAGCTTTGTGGGACTAAGGGAGACCCAGTACTTC
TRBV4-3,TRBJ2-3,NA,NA,CASSQEGGWGDGTDTQYF,TGCGCCAGCAGCCAAGAAGGTGGGTGGGGGGACGGCACAGATACGCAGTATTTT
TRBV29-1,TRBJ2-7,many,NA,CSVEGNGYEQYF,TGCAGCGTTGAAGGAAATGGGTACGAGCAGTACTTC
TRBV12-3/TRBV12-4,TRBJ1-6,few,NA,CASSFLGTINSPLHF,TGTGCCAGCAGTTTCCTCGGGACCATTAATTCACCCCTCCACTTT